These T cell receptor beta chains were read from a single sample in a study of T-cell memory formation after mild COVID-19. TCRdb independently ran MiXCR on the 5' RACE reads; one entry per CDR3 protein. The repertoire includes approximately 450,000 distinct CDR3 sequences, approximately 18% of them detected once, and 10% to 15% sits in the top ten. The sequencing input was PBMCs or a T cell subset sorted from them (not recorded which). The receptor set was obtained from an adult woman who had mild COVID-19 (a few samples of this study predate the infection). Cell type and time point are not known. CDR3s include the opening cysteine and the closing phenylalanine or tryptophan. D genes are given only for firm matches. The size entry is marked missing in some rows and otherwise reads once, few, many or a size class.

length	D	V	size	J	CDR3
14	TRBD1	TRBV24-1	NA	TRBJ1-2	CATSDSGTGHGYTF
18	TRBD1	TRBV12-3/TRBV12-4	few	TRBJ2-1	CASRQGAGRGSSYNEQFF
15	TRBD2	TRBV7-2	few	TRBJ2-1	CASSPSGLAINEQFF
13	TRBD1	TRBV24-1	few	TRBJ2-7	CATSDTGDYEQYF
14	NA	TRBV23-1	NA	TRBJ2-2	CASSQPNPMGELFF
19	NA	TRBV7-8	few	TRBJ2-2	CASSLAALAWDSRSGELFF
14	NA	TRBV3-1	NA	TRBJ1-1	CASRDAGVNTEAFF
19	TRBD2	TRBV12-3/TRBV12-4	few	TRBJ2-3	CASSHTGLAGGGRTDTQYF
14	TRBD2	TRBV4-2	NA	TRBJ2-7	CASSQEPSGYEQYF
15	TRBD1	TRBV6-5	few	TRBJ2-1	CASSPDRGPRNEQFF
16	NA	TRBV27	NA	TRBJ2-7	CASSFVAGRGPYEQYF
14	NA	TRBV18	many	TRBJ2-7	CASSPRGSGYEQYF
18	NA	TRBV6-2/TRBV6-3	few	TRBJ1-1	CASSYSYRLPSGNTEAFF
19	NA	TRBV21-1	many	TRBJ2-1	CASSRTPGLAGGVPNEQFF
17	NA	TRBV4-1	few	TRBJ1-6	CASSLGRDLKVNSPLHF
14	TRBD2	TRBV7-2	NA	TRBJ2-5	CASSLASGRKTQYF
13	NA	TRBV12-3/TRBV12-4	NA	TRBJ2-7	CASSLSRRDEQYF
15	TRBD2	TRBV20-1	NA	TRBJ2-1	CSENKGLAGSTEQFF
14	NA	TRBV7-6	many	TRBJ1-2	CASSPQTANYGYTF
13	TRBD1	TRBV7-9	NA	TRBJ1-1	CASDQGVVTEAFF
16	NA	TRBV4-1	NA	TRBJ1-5	CASSQETGLLRQPQHF
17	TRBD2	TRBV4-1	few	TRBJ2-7	CASSQDGGGLSGGEQYF
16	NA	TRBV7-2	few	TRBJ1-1	CASSLVAGFMNTEAFF